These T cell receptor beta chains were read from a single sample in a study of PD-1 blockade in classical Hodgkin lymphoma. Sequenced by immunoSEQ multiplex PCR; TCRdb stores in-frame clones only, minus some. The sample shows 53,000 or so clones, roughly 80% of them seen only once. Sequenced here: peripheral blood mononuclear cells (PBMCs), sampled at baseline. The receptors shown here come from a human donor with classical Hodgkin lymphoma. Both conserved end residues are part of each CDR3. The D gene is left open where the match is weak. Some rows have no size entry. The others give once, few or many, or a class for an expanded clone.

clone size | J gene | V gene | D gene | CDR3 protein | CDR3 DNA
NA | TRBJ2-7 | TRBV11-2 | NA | CASSLAGTLFPHEQYF | TGTGCCAGCAGCTTAGCAGGGACTCTTTTCCCACACGAGCAGTACTTC
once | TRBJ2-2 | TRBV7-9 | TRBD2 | CASSLSGNAGELFF | TGTGCCAGCAGCCTTAGCGGGAACGCCGGGGAGCTGTTTTTT
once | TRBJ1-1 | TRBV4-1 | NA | CASSQLPGPARSEAFF | TGCGCCAGCAGCCAATTACCGGGGCCTGCTCGATCCGAAGCTTTCTTT
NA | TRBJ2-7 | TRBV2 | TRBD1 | CASTGTGGYEQYF | TGTGCCAGCACCGGGACAGGGGGTTACGAGCAGTACTTC
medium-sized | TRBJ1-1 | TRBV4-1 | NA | CASGLGPRHTEAFF | TGCGCCAGCGGCTTAGGCCCCCGGCACACTGAAGCTTTCTTT
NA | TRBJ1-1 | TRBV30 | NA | CAWSVLEAAGTEAFF | TGTGCCTGGAGTGTACTTGAGGCGGCTGGGACTGAAGCTTTCTTT
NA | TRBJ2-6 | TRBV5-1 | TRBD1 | CASSKPRGQGALGANVLTF | TGCGCCAGCAGCAAACCTCGTGGGCAGGGGGCGTTAGGGGCCAACGTCCTGACTTTC
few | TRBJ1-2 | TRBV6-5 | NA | CASSYNIDSLYGYTF | TGTGCCAGCAGTTACAATATTGACAGCCTCTATGGCTACACCTTC
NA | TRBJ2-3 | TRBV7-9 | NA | CASSPLGGMSTDTQYF | TGTGCCAGCAGCCCCCTAGGGGGGATGAGCACAGATACGCAGTATTTT
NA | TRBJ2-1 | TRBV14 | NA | CASSPPTIGYEQFF | TGTGCCAGCAGCCCCCCTACTATAGGCTATGAGCAGTTCTTC
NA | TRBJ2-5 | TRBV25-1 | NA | CASSEGGSQETQYF | TGTGCCAGCAGTGAAGGGGGGTCCCAAGAGACCCAGTACTTC
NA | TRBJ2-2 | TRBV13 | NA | CASSDTGELFF | TGTGCCAGCAGCGACACCGGGGAGCTGTTTTTT
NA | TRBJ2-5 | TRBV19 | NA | CASSIIAQETQYF | TGTGCCAGTAGTATTATTGCACAAGAGACCCAGTACTTC
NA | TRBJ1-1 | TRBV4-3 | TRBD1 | CASSQKQGANTEAFF | TGCGCCAGCAGCCAAAAACAGGGGGCGAACACTGAAGCTTTCTTT
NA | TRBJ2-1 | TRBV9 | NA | CASSPTVNEQFF | TGTGCCAGCAGCCCTACCGTCAATGAGCAGTTCTTC
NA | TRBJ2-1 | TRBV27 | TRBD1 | CASSFSQSTGFAYNEQFF | TGTGCCAGCAGTTTCTCCCAATCGACAGGGTTTGCCTACAATGAGCAGTTCTTC
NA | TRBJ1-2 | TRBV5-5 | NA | CASSIRGGGYYGYTF | TGTGCCAGCAGCATTCGCGGGGGAGGGTACTATGGCTACACCTTC
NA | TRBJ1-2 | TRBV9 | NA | CASSALYREGYTF | TGTGCCAGCAGCGCTTTGTACAGGGAGGGCTACACCTTC
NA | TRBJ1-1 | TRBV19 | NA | CASSKTGRGTEAFF | TGTGCCAGTAGTAAAACAGGGCGGGGCACTGAAGCTTTCTTT
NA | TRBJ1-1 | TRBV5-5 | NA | CASSLHRGVNTEAFF | TGTGCCAGCAGCTTGCATCGGGGGGTGAACACTGAAGCTTTCTTT
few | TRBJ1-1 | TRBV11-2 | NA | CASSQSVYTEAFF | TGTGCCAGCAGCCAATCGGTGTACACTGAAGCTTTCTTT
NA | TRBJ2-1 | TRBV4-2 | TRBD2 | CASSHTSGSSYNEQFF | TGTGCCAGCAGCCATACTAGCGGTAGCTCCTACAATGAGCAGTTCTTC
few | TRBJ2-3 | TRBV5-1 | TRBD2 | CASSLAGSTDTQYF | TGCGCCAGCAGCCTAGCGGGGAGCACAGATACGCAGTATTTT
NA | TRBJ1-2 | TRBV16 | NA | CASSYNQQDGYTF | TGTGCCAGCAGCTACAATCAGCAGGATGGCTACACCTTC